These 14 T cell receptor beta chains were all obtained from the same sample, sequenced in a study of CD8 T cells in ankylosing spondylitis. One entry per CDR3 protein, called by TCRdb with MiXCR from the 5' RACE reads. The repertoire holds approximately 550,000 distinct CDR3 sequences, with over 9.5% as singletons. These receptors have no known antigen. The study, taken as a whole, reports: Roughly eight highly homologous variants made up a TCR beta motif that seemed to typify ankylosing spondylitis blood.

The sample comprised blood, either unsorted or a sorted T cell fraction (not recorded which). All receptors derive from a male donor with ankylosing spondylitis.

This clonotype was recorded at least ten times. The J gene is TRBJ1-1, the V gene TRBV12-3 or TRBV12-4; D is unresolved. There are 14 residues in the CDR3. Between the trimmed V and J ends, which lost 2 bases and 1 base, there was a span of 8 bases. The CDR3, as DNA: TGTGCCAGCAGTTTAAGACAAGCGAACACTGAAGCTTTCTTT. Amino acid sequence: CASSLRQANTEAFF.

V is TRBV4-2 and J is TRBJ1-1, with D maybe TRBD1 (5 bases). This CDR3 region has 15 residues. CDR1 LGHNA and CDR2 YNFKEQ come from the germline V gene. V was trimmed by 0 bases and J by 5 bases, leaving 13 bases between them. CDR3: CASSQDWGGDTEAFF. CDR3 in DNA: TGTGCCAGCAGCCAAGATTGGGGAGGGGATACTGAAGCTTTCTTT.

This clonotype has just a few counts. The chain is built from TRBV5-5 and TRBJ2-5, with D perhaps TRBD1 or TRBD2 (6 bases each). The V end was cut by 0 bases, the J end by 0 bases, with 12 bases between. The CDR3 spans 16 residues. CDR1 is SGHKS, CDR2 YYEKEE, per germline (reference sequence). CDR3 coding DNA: TGTGCCAGCAGCTTGGCCCAGGGGAGGTACCAAGAGACCCAGTACTTC. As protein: CASSLAQGRYQETQYF.

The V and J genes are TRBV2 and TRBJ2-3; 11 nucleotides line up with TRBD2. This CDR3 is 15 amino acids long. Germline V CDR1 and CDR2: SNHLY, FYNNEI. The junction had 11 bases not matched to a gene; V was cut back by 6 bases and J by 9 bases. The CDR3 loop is CASRGTSGGTWTQYF. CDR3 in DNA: TGTGCCAGCAGGGGGACTAGCGGAGGTACATGGACGCAGTATTTT.

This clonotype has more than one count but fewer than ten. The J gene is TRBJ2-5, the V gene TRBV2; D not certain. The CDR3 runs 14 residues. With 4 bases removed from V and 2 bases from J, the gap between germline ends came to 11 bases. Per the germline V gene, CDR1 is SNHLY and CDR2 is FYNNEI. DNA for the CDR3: TGTGCCAGCAGTGTGGTGCCAGAACAAGAGACCCAGTACTTC. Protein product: CASSVVPEQETQYF.

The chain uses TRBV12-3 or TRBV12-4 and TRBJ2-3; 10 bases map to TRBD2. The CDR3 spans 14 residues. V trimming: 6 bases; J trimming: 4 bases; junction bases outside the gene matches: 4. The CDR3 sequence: CASRRSGRADTQYF. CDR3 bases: TGTGCCAGCAGACGGAGCGGGAGGGCAGATACGCAGTATTTT.

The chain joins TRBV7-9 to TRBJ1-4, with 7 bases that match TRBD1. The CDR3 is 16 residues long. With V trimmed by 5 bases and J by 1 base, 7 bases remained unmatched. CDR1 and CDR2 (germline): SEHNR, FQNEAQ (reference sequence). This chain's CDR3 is CASSPQTGVTNEKLFF. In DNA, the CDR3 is TGTGCCAGCAGCCCCCAAACAGGGGTAACTAATGAAAAACTGTTTTTT.

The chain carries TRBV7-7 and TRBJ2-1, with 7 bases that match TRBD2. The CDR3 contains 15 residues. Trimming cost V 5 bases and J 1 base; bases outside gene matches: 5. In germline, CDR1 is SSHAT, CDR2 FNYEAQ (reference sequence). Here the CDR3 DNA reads TGTGCCAGCAGCAAAGAAGCGGGATCCTACAATGAGCAGTTCTTC. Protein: CASSKEAGSYNEQFF.

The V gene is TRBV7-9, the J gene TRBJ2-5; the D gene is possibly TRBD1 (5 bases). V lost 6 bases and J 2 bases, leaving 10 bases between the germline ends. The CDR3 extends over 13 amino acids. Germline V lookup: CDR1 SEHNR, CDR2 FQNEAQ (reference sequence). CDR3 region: CASRTGQQETQYF. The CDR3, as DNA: TGTGCCAGCAGAACAGGACAACAAGAGACCCAGTACTTC.

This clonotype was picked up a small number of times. CDR3 sequence: CASSDRSENEQYF. The CDR3 DNA reads TGTGCCAGCAGCGACAGGTCTGAGAACGAGCAGTACTTC. The chain links TRBV28 to TRBJ2-7; possible D gene TRBD1, 6 bases. Germline V gene data show CDR1 as MDHEN and CDR2 as SYDVKM. The CDR3 is 13 residues long. V gave up 6 bases and J gave up 5 bases, with 14 bases separating them.

CDR3 sequence (DNA): TGTGCCAGCAGCTTAGATCTAACAGCCTTTGATACGCAGTATTTT. Encoded protein: CASSLDLTAFDTQYF. The chain recombines TRBV11-2 with TRBJ2-3, with unresolved D. Germline loops: CDR1 SGHAT, CDR2 FQNNGV. V was clipped by 0 bases and J by 6 bases, with 13 bases between them. The CDR3 is 15 residues long.

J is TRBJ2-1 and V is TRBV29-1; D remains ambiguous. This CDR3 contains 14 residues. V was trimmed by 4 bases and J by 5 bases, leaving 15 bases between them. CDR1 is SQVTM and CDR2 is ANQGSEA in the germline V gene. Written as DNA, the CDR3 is TGCAGCGTTGTAGCCTCTGGGCTCCACAATGAGCAGTTCTTC. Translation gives CSVVASGLHNEQFF.

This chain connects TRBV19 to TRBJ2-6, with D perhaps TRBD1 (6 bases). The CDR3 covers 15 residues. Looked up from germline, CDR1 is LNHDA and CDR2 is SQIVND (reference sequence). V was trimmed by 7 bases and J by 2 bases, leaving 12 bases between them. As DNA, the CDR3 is TGTGCCAGTAACAGGGTATATACTGGGGCCAACGTCCTGACTTTC. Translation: CASNRVYTGANVLTF.

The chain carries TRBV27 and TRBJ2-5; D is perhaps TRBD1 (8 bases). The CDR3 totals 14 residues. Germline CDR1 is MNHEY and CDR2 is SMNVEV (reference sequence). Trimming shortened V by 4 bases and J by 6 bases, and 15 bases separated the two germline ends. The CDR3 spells CASSSDRGGKTQYF. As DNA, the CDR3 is TGTGCCAGCAGTTCCGACAGGGGAGGGAAGACCCAGTACTTC.